One sample yielded the 2 T cell receptor beta chains listed below, sequenced in a study of T-cell reconstitution after alpha-beta-depleted transplantation in children. Researchers prepared the TCRbeta library using unique molecular identifiers, the study reports. MiXCR, run by TCRdb on the PCR reads, gives a single entry per CDR3 protein. The sample consists of around 580,000 distinct CDR3 sequences, about 21% of them appearing once. The sample was PBMCs, mostly from graft donor cells, taken 360 days after TCRalphabeta/CD19-depleted stem cell transplant. The receptors stem from a boy under three years old who had a stem cell transplant for acute myeloid leukemia, so the T cells may come from the graft donor.

J is TRBJ2-7 and V is TRBV21-1; the D call of TRBD1 is as the table states it, not checked on the DNA. TRBV21-1 is deemed a pseudogene. This CDR3 has 17 amino acids. Here the CDR3 DNA reads TGTGCCAGCAGAACCCGGATCGGGACAGGGAAGGCCTACGAGCAGTACGTC. Translation: CASRTRIGTGKAYEQYV.

This clonotype was counted many times. The DNA for the CDR3 is TGCAGCGTTGAAGATGGGAATCAGCCCCAGCATTTT. Translating gives CSVEDGNQPQHF. The V gene is TRBV29-1, the J gene TRBJ1-5; D unclear. This CDR3 spans 12 amino acids. Trimming cost V 0 bases and J 4 bases, with 4 bases left between them. CDR1 is SQVTM and CDR2 is ANQGSEA in the germline V gene.